This paragraph covers one T cell receptor (beta chain) sequence. TCR beta chains were sequenced at survey level with immunoSEQ. Generated by immunoSEQ multiplex PCR, the TCRdb table keeps only in-frame clones and is missing some. In the table there are around 50,000 clones, 93% of which are singletons. The CDR3 contains 18 residues. V was clipped by 1 base and J by 1 base, with 14 bases between them. From germline, CDR1 is SGHVS and CDR2 FNYEAQ. Sequences were obtained from PBMCs. The receptor was derived from a man between 40 and 49 years old with rheumatoid arthritis. V gene TRBV7-6 combines with J gene TRBJ2-6; possible D gene TRBD1, 5 bases. CDR3 amino acids: CASSLVGRALSGANVLTF. The CDR3 nucleotides read TGTGCCAGCAGCTTAGTGGGCAGGGCATTGTCTGGGGCCAACGTCCTGACTTTC. The whole variable domain, filled in from reference TRBV7-6 and TRBJ2-6, reads GAGVSQSPRYKVTKRGQDVALRCDPISGHVSLYWYRQALGQGPEFLTYFNYEAQQDKSGLPNDRFSAERPEGSISTLTIQRTEQRDSAMYRCASSLVGRALSGANVLTFGAGSRLTVL.